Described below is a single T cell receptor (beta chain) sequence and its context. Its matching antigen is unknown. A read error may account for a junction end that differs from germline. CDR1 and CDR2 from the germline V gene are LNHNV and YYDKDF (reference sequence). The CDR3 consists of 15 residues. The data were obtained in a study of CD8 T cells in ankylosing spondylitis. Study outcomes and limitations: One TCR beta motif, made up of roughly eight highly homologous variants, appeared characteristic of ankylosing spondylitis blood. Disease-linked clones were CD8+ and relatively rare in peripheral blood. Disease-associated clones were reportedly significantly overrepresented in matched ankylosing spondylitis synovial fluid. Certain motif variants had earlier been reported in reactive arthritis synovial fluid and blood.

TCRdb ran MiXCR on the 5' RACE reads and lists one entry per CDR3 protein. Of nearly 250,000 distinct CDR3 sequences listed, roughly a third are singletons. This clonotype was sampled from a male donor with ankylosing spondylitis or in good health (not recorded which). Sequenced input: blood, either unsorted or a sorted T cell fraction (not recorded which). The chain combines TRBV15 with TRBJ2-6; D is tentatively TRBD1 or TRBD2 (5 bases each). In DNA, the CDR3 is TGTGGCACCAAGAACTTGGACTCTGGGGCCAACGGCCTGACTTTC. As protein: CGTKNLDSGANGLTF.